Below, 15 T cell receptor beta chains from the same sample are listed, as sequenced in a study of T cells in Graves' hyperthyroidism and ophthalmopathy. TCR beta CDR3 regions were amplified from RNA. First-round RT-PCR with HTBI primers amplified the TCR CDR3 region. TCRdb reprocessed the multiplex PCR reads via MiXCR and lists one record per CDR3 protein. The sample holds 400,000 to 600,000 distinct CDR3 sequences, less than 25% seen once. Sequencing was done on a sample of blood. The receptors shown here come from a man aged 18 to 30 with Graves' hyperthyroidism.

The chain employs TRBV4-3 and TRBJ1-6; D perhaps matches TRBD1 (5 bases). The germline V gene encodes CDR1 LGHNA and CDR2 YSLEER. V lost 1 base, J lost 9 bases, and 13 bases lay in between. The CDR3 sequence is 15 residues long. The DNA of the CDR3 is TGCGCCAGCAGCCAAGTCCCAGGGCCGCCTTCACCCCTCCACTTT. Protein sequence: CASSQVPGPPSPLHF.

The chain combines TRBV12-3 or TRBV12-4 with TRBJ2-2, with unresolved D. The CDR3 length is 12 residues. V dropped 6 bases and J dropped 2 bases, with 4 bases sitting between them. The CDR3 is CASRQNTGELFF. The CDR3 DNA is TGTGCCAGCAGGCAAAACACCGGGGAGCTGTTTTTT.

This clonotype was observed at least ten times. This chain's CDR3 is CASSVQGNTGELFF. CDR3 in DNA: TGTGCCAGCAGTGTACAGGGGAACACCGGGGAGCTGTTTTTT. This chain uses TRBV27 with TRBJ2-2; possible D gene TRBD1, 6 bases. This CDR3 spans 14 amino acids. CDR1 is MNHEY and CDR2 is SMNVEV in the germline V gene (reference sequence). V lost 5 bases, J lost 1 base, and 8 bases lay in between.

This clonotype was seen just once. It may be a read error: a sequence one base away is much more abundant. The CDR3 sequence is CASSDRGVAESFF. As DNA, the CDR3 is TGTGCCAGCAGCGACAGGGGAGTGGCTGAATCTTTCTTT. The chain has TRBV7-9 and TRBJ1-1, with 8 nucleotides matching TRBD1. From germline, CDR1 is SEHNR and CDR2 FQNEAQ (reference sequence). The CDR3 extends over 13 amino acids. The variable domain in full, with the rest retrieved from reference TRBV7-9 and TRBJ1-1, is DTGVSQNPRHKITKRGQNVTFRCDPISEHNRLYWYRQTLGQGPEFLTYFQNEAQLEKSRLLSDRFSAERPKGSFSTLEIQRTEQGDSAMYLCASSDRGVAESFFGQGTRLTVV.

The chain has TRBV4-1 and TRBJ1-2; D is undetermined. Trimming took 0 bases from V and 2 from J, leaving 10 bases between them. CDR1 MGHRA and CDR2 YSYEKL come from the germline V gene. This CDR3 is built from 15 residues. Here the CDR3 reads CASSQDINFNYGYTF. Here the CDR3 DNA reads TGCGCCAGCAGCCAAGATATTAATTTCAACTATGGCTACACCTTC.

This clonotype showed up many times. This chain connects TRBV7-8 to TRBJ2-7, with a tentative D call TRBD1 (6 bases). The V and J ends lost 5 bases and 2 bases respectively, with 22 bases between them. CDR1 SGHVS and CDR2 FQNEAQ come from the germline V gene. The CDR3 spans 17 residues. This CDR3 reads CASSTNRATAGTYEQYF. For the CDR3, the DNA is TGTGCCAGCAGCACTAACAGGGCGACGGCGGGTACCTACGAGCAGTACTTC. The full variable domain, its missing parts supplied by reference TRBV7-8 and TRBJ2-7, is GAGVSQSPRYKVAKRGQDVALRCDPISGHVSLFWYQQALGQGPEFLTYFQNEAQLDKSGLPSDRFFAERPEGSVSTLKIQRTQQEDSAVYLCASSTNRATAGTYEQYFGPGTRLTVT.

The genes are TRBV29-1 and TRBJ1-1; D call uncertain. The CDR3 totals 15 residues. With 0 bases removed from V and 5 bases from J, the gap between germline ends came to 16 bases. Germline CDR1 reads SQVTM; CDR2 reads ANQGSEA. CDR3 nucleotides: TGCAGCGTTGAAGATAGGAGGACTCGATGGACTGAAGCTTTCTTT. Amino acid sequence: CSVEDRRTRWTEAFF. Full variable domain (outside the CDR3, taken from reference TRBV29-1 and TRBJ1-1): SAVISQKPSRDICQRGTSLTIQCQVDSQVTMMFWYRQQPGQSLTLIATANQGSEATYESGFVIDKFPISRPNLTFSTLTVSNMSPEDSSIYLCSVEDRRTRWTEAFFGQGTRLTVV.

The chain joins TRBV2 to TRBJ1-5, with TRBD1 matching 7 bases. The CDR3 spans 14 residues. The trim removed 6 bases at V and 3 bases at J, leaving 5 bases unmatched. CDR1 and CDR2 (germline): SNHLY, FYNNEI. In DNA, the CDR3 is TGTGCCAGCAGCCAGGGACAGCACAATCAGCCCCAGCATTTT. This encodes CASSQGQHNQPQHF. Variable domain in full (rest from reference TRBV2 and TRBJ1-5): EPEVTQTPSHQVTQMGQEVILRCVPISNHLYFYWYRQILGQKVEFLVSFYNNEISEKSEIFDDQFSVERPDGSNFTLKIRSTKLEDSAMYFCASSQGQHNQPQHFGDGTRLSIL.

V and J are TRBV6-1 and TRBJ2-7, with a weak D call TRBD2 (6 bases). V dropped 2 bases and J dropped 6 bases, with 17 bases sitting between them. The CDR3 totals 15 residues. The germline V gene has CDR1 MNHNS and CDR2 SASEGT. DNA of the CDR3: TGTGCCAGCAGTGAATCCCCGGGGGACGTTACCGAGCAGTACTTC. Its protein is CASSESPGDVTEQYF.

This clonotype has a single count. The chain is built from TRBV9 and TRBJ2-7; TRBD1 might be the D (6 bases). This CDR3 comprises 15 residues. From germline, CDR1 is SGDLS and CDR2 YYNGEE. Deletions cut 0 bases from V and 4 bases from J, with 14 bases between. CDR3 sequence: CASSVGSVQGYEQYF. The CDR3 nucleotides are TGTGCCAGCAGCGTAGGATCGGTACAGGGTTACGAGCAGTACTTC. Looking up the rest from reference TRBV9 and TRBJ2-7 gives the full variable domain: DSGVTQTPKHLITATGQRVTLRCSPRSGDLSVYWYQQSLDQGLQFLIQYYNGEERAKGNILERFSAQQFPDLHSELNLSSLELGDSALYFCASSVGSVQGYEQYFGPGTRLTVT.

The chain links TRBV2 to TRBJ2-7; 11 bases align to TRBD2. Germline V gene sequence: CDR1 SNHLY, CDR2 FYNNEI. The CDR3 consists of 17 residues. With V trimmed by 1 base and J by 5 bases, 10 bases remained unmatched. CDR3 DNA sequence: TGTGCCAGCAGTGAAGAGGTCGGACTAGCGGGCGGCCACGAGCAGTACTTC. It is translated as CASSEEVGLAGGHEQYF.

The chain recombines TRBV12-3 or TRBV12-4 with TRBJ2-5; a possible D gene is TRBD1 (7 bases). V was trimmed by 6 bases and J by 0 bases, leaving 11 bases between them. The CDR3 runs to 14 residues. The CDR3 nucleotides read TGTGCCAGCAGGCAGGGGGGCTACCAAGAGACCCAGTACTTC. It codes for CASRQGGYQETQYF.

This clonotype occurred many times. The chain recombines TRBV25-1 with TRBJ2-5; TRBD2 is a possible D gene (6 bases). The CDR3 extends over 16 amino acids. V lost 4 bases and J 1 base, leaving 16 bases between the germline ends. Germline V gene sequence: CDR1 MGHDK, CDR2 SYGVNS. The CDR3 region has the DNA TGTGCCAGCAGTGGGTCTCCGGGACTGCCCCAAGAGACCCAGTACTTC. This sequence encodes CASSGSPGLPQETQYF.

This clonotype showed up just a few times. The chain recombines TRBV5-1 with TRBJ1-2; 8 positions agree with TRBD1. Looked up from germline, CDR1 is SGHRS and CDR2 is YFSETQ. The J segment lost 5 bases and the V segment lost 4 bases, leaving 4 bases of the junction unmatched. The CDR3 runs to 13 residues. CDR3 residues: CASSGWTGYGYTF. CDR3 in DNA: TGCGCCAGCAGCGGCTGGACAGGGTATGGCTACACCTTC.

This clonotype was observed at least ten times. This chain uses TRBV4-1 with TRBJ2-5; D perhaps matches TRBD1 (5 bases). The V gene's germline CDR1 is MGHRA and CDR2 YSYEKL. CDR3 length: 14 amino acids. The V end lost 2 bases, the J end lost 4 bases, and 11 bases lay between the germline ends. CDR3 region: CASSQRTPLETQYF. The CDR3 coding sequence is TGCGCCAGCAGCCAACGGACACCTTTAGAGACCCAGTACTTC.